This T cell receptor (beta chain) was captured in a study of T cell changes during pregnancy in multiple sclerosis. Clones were read by immunoSEQ multiplex PCR, and TCRdb kept only the in-frame ones, dropping some. The sample holds around 66,000 clones, 91% seen once. The sequence was obtained from a female donor in good health, enrolled as a control in a pregnancy study. The source material was peripheral blood, sampled after pregnancy.

The CDR3 coding sequence is TGTGCCAGCAGCTTGACAGGTTTGGAGACCCAGTACTTC. It translates to CASSLTGLETQYF. V usage is TRBV6-5 and J usage is TRBJ2-5; D is perhaps TRBD1 (6 bases). The germline V gene encodes CDR1 MNHEY and CDR2 SVGAGI. The CDR3 has 13 residues. V was cut by 6 bases and J by 5 bases, with 13 bases left in between.